Each of the 20 T cell receptor beta chains below was sequenced from the same sample in a study of CD8 T cells in Susac syndrome (dated by TCRdb to between 2018 and 2021). Preparation of the library involved the immunoSEQ multiplex PCR assay. RNA was extracted with the RNeasy kit and roughly 0.45 to 1 ug was reverse transcribed using random hexamers. TCRdb reworked the public reads: Q25 trimming with fastp, MiXCR clone assembly, productive beta chains retained. For every CDR3 protein sequence, its rows merge into one entry that carries the most common genes and DNA. For this sample there are about 49,000 distinct CDR3 sequences; 80% to 95% appear just once. The ten largest clonotypes hold 0.5% to 0.6% of the sample. Sequencing was performed on CD8+ T cells from PBMCs. The receptors were gathered from a human donor in good health.

The chain has TRBV27 and TRBJ2-7, with TRBD2 identical over 8 bases. Trimming at V came to 3 bases and at J to 3 bases, leaving 7 bases not matched to a gene. The CDR3 runs 15 residues. Germline CDR1 is MNHEY and CDR2 is SMNVEV (reference sequence). In DNA form, the CDR3 reads TGTGCCAGCAGTTTCGGGACTAGTGTGAGCTACGAGCAGTACTTC. It translates to CASSFGTSVSYEQYF.

This chain joins TRBV15 and TRBJ2-1, with D hard to call. V lost 0 bases to trimming and J lost 6 bases, with 12 bases between them. The length of the CDR3 is 15 residues. Germline lookup yields CDR1 LNHNV and CDR2 YYDKDF (reference sequence). The CDR3 nucleotides are TGTGCCACCAGCAGAGAAAATATGGCGTTCAATGAGCAGTTCTTC. Amino acids: CATSRENMAFNEQFF. Supplemented by reference TRBV15 and TRBJ2-1, the full variable domain reads DAMVIQNPRYQVTQFGKPVTLSCSQTLNHNVMYWYQQKSSQAPKLLFHYYDKDFNNEADTPDNFQSRRPNTSFCFLDIRSPGLGDTAMYLCATSRENMAFNEQFFGPGTRLTVL.

The CDR3, as DNA: TGTGCCAGCAGTCCCCCAGGGGCCGACACTGAAGCTTTCTTT. Translated: CASSPPGADTEAFF. This rearrangement joins TRBV7-9 to TRBJ1-1; D perhaps matches TRBD1 (6 bases). This CDR3 region has 14 residues. Trimming removed 6 bases at V and 3 bases at J, with 14 bases between. Germline V CDR1 and CDR2: SEHNR, FQNEAQ (reference sequence).

The chain uses TRBV6-1 and TRBJ2-7; unclear D gene. Trimming removed 7 bases at V and 3 bases at J, with 13 bases between. CDR1 and CDR2 from the germline V gene are MNHNS and SASEGT. CDR3 size: 13 residues. For the CDR3, the DNA is TGTGCCAGCACCCTTGATCTGAACTACGAGCAGTACTTC. Protein sequence: CASTLDLNYEQYF.

The gene calls are TRBV28 and TRBJ1-5; TRBD1 matches 8 bases. Germline V gene sequence: CDR1 MDHEN, CDR2 SYDVKM. This CDR3 spans 16 amino acids. Unmatched junction bases numbered 7, after V lost 4 bases and J lost 2 bases. DNA of the CDR3: TGTGCCAGCAGTTGGGATCAGGGGGCAGGCAATCAGCCCCAGCATTTT. This sequence encodes CASSWDQGAGNQPQHF.

This clonotype was detected only a few times. The V gene is TRBV11-2, the J gene TRBJ2-2; D gene ambiguous. The ends were cut back, 2 bases at V and 2 bases at J, with 9 bases in the middle. The CDR3 spans 15 residues. CDR1 is SGHAT and CDR2 is FQNNGV in the germline V gene. The CDR3 loop is CASSLIWGNTGELFF. CDR3 nucleotide sequence: TGTGCCAGCAGCTTAATCTGGGGTAACACCGGGGAGCTGTTTTTT.

For the CDR3, the DNA is TGTGCCAGCAGTTTAATCCCCGGACAGGGGGCAGGTAATGAGCAGTTCTTC. It translates to CASSLIPGQGAGNEQFF. The chain joins TRBV12-3 or TRBV12-4 to TRBJ2-1, with 11 bases that match TRBD1. There are 17 residues in the CDR3. J gave up 7 bases and V 2 bases, and 10 bases lay outside the gene matches.

V is TRBV28 and J is TRBJ2-5; possibly TRBD1 for D (6 bases). V lost 3 bases and J lost 4, with 12 bases in between. CDR3 length: 14 residues. CDR1 is MDHEN and CDR2 is SYDVKM in the germline V gene. CDR3 in amino acids: CASSLWTVRETQYF. CDR3 DNA: TGTGCCAGCAGTTTGTGGACAGTCCGAGAGACCCAGTACTTC.

The chain is built from TRBV2 and TRBJ1-2; 7 nucleotides match TRBD1. Germline values: CDR1 SNHLY, CDR2 FYNNEI. V lost 4 bases, J lost 0 bases, and 5 bases stayed unmatched. CDR3 length equals 15 residues. CDR3 amino acids: CASSGGGTANYGYTF. Here the CDR3 DNA reads TGTGCCAGCAGTGGGGGAGGGACAGCTAACTATGGCTACACCTTC.

The V gene is TRBV28, the J gene TRBJ2-3, with D possibly TRBD1 on 6 matching bases. CDR3 size: 14 residues. Deletions cut 6 bases from V and 4 bases from J, with 14 bases between. CDR1 and CDR2 from the germline V gene are MDHEN and SYDVKM. This CDR3 reads CASSPGEESDTQYF. CDR3 nucleotide sequence: TGTGCCAGCAGCCCAGGGGAAGAATCAGATACGCAGTATTTT. The full variable domain, rest sourced from reference TRBV28 and TRBJ2-3, is DVKVTQSSRYLVKRTGEKVFLECVQDMDHENMFWYRQDPGLGLRLIYFSYDVKMKEKGDIPEGYSVSREKKERFSLILESASTNQTSMYLCASSPGEESDTQYFGPGTRLTVL.

J is TRBJ2-1 and V is TRBV5-1; unclear D gene. In germline, CDR1 is SGHRS, CDR2 YFSETQ. The CDR3 has 15 amino acids. V lost 2 bases, J lost 0 bases, and 9 bases lay in between. The CDR3 DNA reads as TGCGCCAGCAGCTTCCTATTAAGCTCCTACAATGAGCAGTTCTTC. Translating it yields CASSFLLSSYNEQFF.

V gene TRBV5-6 combines with J gene TRBJ2-5; TRBD2 might be the D (6 bases). V lost 4 bases to trimming and J lost 0 bases, with 10 bases between them. CDR1 is SGHDT, CDR2 YYEEEE, per germline. The CDR3 runs to 14 residues. CDR3 region: CASSLASDQETQYF. CDR3 coding DNA: TGTGCCAGCAGCCTTGCTAGCGACCAAGAGACCCAGTACTTC.

The chain couples TRBV6-7 to TRBJ2-5; TRBD2 matches 7 bases. TRBV6-7 counts as an open reading frame of uncertain function. J was trimmed by 0 bases and V by 0 bases; bases with no gene match: 7. This CDR3 comprises 17 residues. The CDR3 nucleotides are TGTGCCAGCAGTTACTCGATTGGGGGGGGTTACCAAGAGACCCAGTACTTC. Translated: CASSYSIGGGYQETQYF.

The chain is built from TRBV23-1 and TRBJ2-7; 9 positions agree with TRBD1. TRBV23-1 is given ORF status, its function remaining uncertain. The CDR3 totals 15 residues. V was pared by 2 bases and J by 5 bases, with 7 bases of the junction left unmatched. The chain's CDR3 is CASSQNRDRADEQYF. The CDR3 DNA sequence: TGCGCCAGCAGTCAAAACCGGGACAGGGCGGACGAGCAGTACTTC.

The gene calls are TRBV7-9 and TRBJ2-1; D not certain. Germline V lookup: CDR1 SEHNR, CDR2 FQNEAQ (reference sequence). The CDR3 is 14 residues long. V was clipped by 5 bases and J by 10 bases, with 18 bases between them. Here the CDR3 DNA reads TGTGCCAGCAGCATCTTCTCCGCCTTGGACGAGCAGTTCTTC. Its translation: CASSIFSALDEQFF.

The V gene is TRBV6-6, the J gene TRBJ1-1; D gene ambiguous. V was pared by 1 base and J by 6 bases, with 15 bases between. This CDR3 contains 15 residues. The germline V gene encodes CDR1 MNHNY and CDR2 SVGAGI (reference sequence). The chain's CDR3 is CASSYWEEIFSEAFF. Written as DNA, the CDR3 is TGTGCCAGCAGTTACTGGGAGGAAATCTTCTCTGAAGCTTTCTTT.

The chain recombines TRBV29-1 with TRBJ2-6; D gene ambiguous. Trimming shortened V by 6 bases and J by 0 bases, and 18 bases separated the two germline ends. The CDR3 extends over 17 amino acids. CDR1 is SQVTM and CDR2 is ANQGSEA in the germline V gene. Written as DNA, the CDR3 is TGCAGCGTAGTACGTCCTGACGTATCCTCTGGGGCCAACGTCCTGACTTTC. The encoded protein is CSVVRPDVSSGANVLTF.

The sample holds a few counts of this clonotype. V gene TRBV29-1 combines with J gene TRBJ2-5, with 7 bases lining up with TRBD1. Per the germline V gene, CDR1 is SQVTM and CDR2 is ANQGSEA. Germline trimming cut 5 bases from V and 5 bases from J; bases unmatched to any gene: 5. The CDR3 is 12 amino acids. CDR3 loop: CSVLGGAETQYF. The CDR3, as DNA: TGCAGCGTTCTAGGGGGCGCCGAGACCCAGTACTTC.

The chain carries TRBV10-3 and TRBJ1-1; D is undetermined. This CDR3 region has 13 residues. The germline V gene encodes CDR1 ENHRY and CDR2 SYGVKD. Trimming cost V 2 bases and J 11 bases, with 15 bases left between them. The CDR3: CAISEGITPEAFF. The DNA for the CDR3 is TGTGCCATCAGTGAGGGTATAACTCCCGAGGCTTTCTTT.

The chain recombines TRBV15 with TRBJ2-7; no definite D call. V was cut by 7 bases and J by 4 bases, with 8 bases left in between. Germline V gene lookup returns CDR1 LNHNV and CDR2 YYDKDF (reference sequence). The CDR3 is made up of 11 amino acids. CDR3 in DNA: TGTGCCACCAAAGGAGAGTACGAGCAGTACTTC. Translated, it gives CATKGEYEQYF. The full variable domain, with the rest looked up from reference TRBV15 and TRBJ2-7, is DAMVIQNPRYQVTQFGKPVTLSCSQTLNHNVMYWYQQKSSQAPKLLFHYYDKDFNNEADTPDNFQSRRPNTSFCFLDIRSPGLGDTAMYLCATKGEYEQYFGPGTRLTVT.